A selection of T cell receptor beta chains follows, all from one sample in a study of blood T cell repertoires in COVID-19. Using immunoSEQ multiplex PCR, the repertoire was profiled, and TCRdb retains in-frame clones only, with some absent. This sample yields about 150,000 clones, of which around 77% are seen a single time; 7% to 9% belongs to the top ten. The sequenced sample was peripheral blood. The source is a man aged 45-65 years with active or convalescent COVID-19. Each CDR3 is given with its conserved first and last residue. Each record gives: D gene, V gene, clone size, J gene, CDR3 DNA, CDR3 protein. A D gene is named only where the DNA matches it firmly. The listing skips clone size in some rows; elsewhere it reads once, few, many or a size class.

>TRBD1|TRBV19|-|TRBJ2-2
TGTGCCAGTAGTATAACGACAGGGGGCTTTACCGGGGAGCTGTTTTTT
CASSITTGGFTGELFF
>-|TRBV18|-|TRBJ2-7
TGTGCCAGCTCACTTAGCGGAGAACCCTACGAGCAGTACTTC
CASSLSGEPYEQYF
>TRBD2|TRBV10-1|-|TRBJ2-5
TGCGCCAGCAGTCGATCGGCGGGAGACGAGACCCAGTACTTC
CASSRSAGDETQYF
>TRBD2|TRBV7-8|-|TRBJ2-5
TGTGCCAGCAAAGGGACTAGCGGGAGGTTTGAGACCCAGTACTTC
CASKGTSGRFETQYF
>-|TRBV27|few|TRBJ2-7
TGTGCCAGCAGTGCCCCGACAGGCTACGAGCAGTACTTC
CASSAPTGYEQYF
>TRBD2|TRBV2|-|TRBJ2-1
TGTGCCAGCACCCCCTCACGGGAGGGCCAAAAGTTCTTC
CASTPSREGQKFF
>-|TRBV7-9|few|TRBJ2-5
TGTGCCAGCAGCACCGGCGGGAAAGAGACCCAGTACTTC
CASSTGGKETQYF
>-|TRBV6-1|few|TRBJ1-3
TGTGCCAGCAGTGAATTTGGACAGAGCTCTGGAAACACCATATATTTT
CASSEFGQSSGNTIYF
>-|TRBV19|-|TRBJ1-2
TGTGCCAGTAGTATCCCACAGCAATATGGCTACACCTTC
CASSIPQQYGYTF
>-|TRBV15|once|TRBJ2-7
TGTGCCACCAGCAGAGATCGTTCCAGGGACTACGAGCAGTACTTC
CATSRDRSRDYEQYF
>-|TRBV6-1|-|TRBJ1-6
TGTGCCAGCAGTGAATCATTCGCGAGCTCCTATAATTCACCCCTCCACTTT
CASSESFASSYNSPLHF
>-|TRBV30|once|TRBJ1-1
TGTGCCTGGAGTGTGGGGCGGAGTACTAACACTGAAGCTTTCTTT
CAWSVGRSTNTEAFF
>TRBD2|TRBV25-1|-|TRBJ2-2
TGTGCCAGCAGTGAATCTAGGGGGCGGGAGGGCCAGAGCGGGGAGCTGTTTTTT
CASSESRGREGQSGELFF
>TRBD1|TRBV2|-|TRBJ2-7
TGTGCCAGCAACTGGGACAGGGAGTTTCACGAGCAGTACTTC
CASNWDREFHEQYF
>-|TRBV5-5|-|TRBJ2-2
TGTGCCAGCAGCTATGGCAGGGTGAACACCGGGGAGCTGTTTTTT
CASSYGRVNTGELFF
>TRBD1|TRBV27|-|TRBJ2-7
TGTGCCAGCAGTCCAGAGGGACAGGCGTCCTACGAGCAGTACTTC
CASSPEGQASYEQYF
>-|TRBV18|-|TRBJ2-3
TGTGCCAGCTCACGCCAAGGAGGTAGCACAGATACGCAGTATTTT
CASSRQGGSTDTQYF